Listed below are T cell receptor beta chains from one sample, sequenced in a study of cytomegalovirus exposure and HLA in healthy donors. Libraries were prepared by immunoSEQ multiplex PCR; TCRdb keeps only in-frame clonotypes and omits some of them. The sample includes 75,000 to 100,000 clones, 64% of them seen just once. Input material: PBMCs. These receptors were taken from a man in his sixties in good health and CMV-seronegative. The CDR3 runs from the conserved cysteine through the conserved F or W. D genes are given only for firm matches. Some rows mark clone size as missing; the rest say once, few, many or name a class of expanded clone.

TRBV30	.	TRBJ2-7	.	CAWSPLGAGEQYF	TGTGCCTGGAGTCCCTTGGGGGCAGGTGAGCAGTACTTC
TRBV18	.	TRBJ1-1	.	CASSPQRTDMNTEAFF	TGTGCCAGCTCACCTCAGAGGACAGACATGAACACTGAAGCTTTCTTT
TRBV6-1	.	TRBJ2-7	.	CASSEQVSPRHYEQYF	TGTGCCAGCAGTGAACAAGTTTCGCCACGCCATTACGAGCAGTACTTC
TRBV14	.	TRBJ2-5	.	CASSQYRADQETQYF	TGTGCCAGCAGCCAATACAGGGCTGACCAAGAGACCCAGTACTTC
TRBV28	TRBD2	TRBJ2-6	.	CASSSSGGGGANVLTF	TGTGCCAGCAGTTCGAGCGGGGGGGGTGGGGCCAACGTCCTGACTTTC
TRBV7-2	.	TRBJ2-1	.	CASRVGSNAEQFF	TGTGCCAGTCGCGTAGGGAGTAACGCTGAGCAGTTCTTC
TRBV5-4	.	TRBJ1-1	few	CASSPQRDTEAFF	TGTGCCAGCAGCCCGCAGCGGGACACTGAAGCTTTCTTT
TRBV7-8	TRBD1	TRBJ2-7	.	CASSGQALIYEQYF	TGTGCCAGCAGCGGACAGGCCCTGATTTACGAGCAGTACTTC
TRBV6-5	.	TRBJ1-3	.	CASSKWSGNTIYF	TGTGCCAGCTCTAAGTGGTCTGGAAACACCATATATTTT
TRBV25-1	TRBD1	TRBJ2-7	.	CASRPWTGTYEQYF	TGTGCCAGCCGCCCCTGGACAGGGACCTACGAGCAGTACTTC
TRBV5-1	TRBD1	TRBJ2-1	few	CASSHRSGGRDNEQFF	TGCGCCAGCAGCCACCGCTCAGGGGGAAGAGACAATGAGCAGTTCTTC
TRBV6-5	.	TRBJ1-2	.	CASSYLFSGGRGGYTF	TGTGCCAGCAGTTACTTATTTAGCGGGGGGCGAGGTGGCTACACCTTC
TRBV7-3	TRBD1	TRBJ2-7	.	CASRSRQDRFWEQYF	TGTGCCAGCAGGTCTCGCCAGGACAGGTTCTGGGAGCAGTACTTC
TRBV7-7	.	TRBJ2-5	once	CASSLGLAQETQYF	TGTGCCAGCAGCTTAGGTCTAGCCCAAGAGACCCAGTACTTC
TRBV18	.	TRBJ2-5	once	CASSPPSQETQYF	TGTGCCAGCTCACCACCTTCTCAAGAGACCCAGTACTTC
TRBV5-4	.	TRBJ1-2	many	CASSLEIQRYGYTF	TGTGCCAGCAGCTTAGAGATCCAACGCTATGGCTACACCTTC
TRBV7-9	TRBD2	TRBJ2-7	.	CASSASPGLAGGSSYEQYF	TGTGCCAGCAGCGCGTCTCCCGGACTAGCGGGAGGGAGCTCCTACGAGCAGTACTTC
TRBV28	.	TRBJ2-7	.	CASSPSGRISYEQYF	TGTGCCAGCAGTCCGAGCGGGCGAATCTCCTACGAGCAGTACTTC
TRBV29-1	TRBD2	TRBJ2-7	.	CSGRRGTSGSSSYEQYF	TGCAGCGGGCGTCGAGGGACTAGCGGGAGTTCATCGTACGAGCAGTACTTC
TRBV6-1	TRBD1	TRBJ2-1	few	CASSQAQGLNEQFF	TGTGCCAGCTCCCAGGCACAGGGGTTAAATGAGCAGTTCTTC
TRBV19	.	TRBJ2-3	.	CASSINVADTQYF	TGTGCCAGTAGTATTAATGTCGCAGATACGCAGTATTTT
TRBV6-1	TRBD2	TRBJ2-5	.	CASTPAGAAGETQYF	TGTGCCAGCACCCCAGCGGGAGCCGCGGGAGAGACCCAGTACTTC
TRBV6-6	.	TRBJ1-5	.	CASSYSLSPVPGPQHF	TGTGCCAGCAGTTACTCATTATCCCCAGTTCCAGGGCCCCAGCATTTT
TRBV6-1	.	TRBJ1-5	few	CASSDPPGSGNQPQHF	TGTGCCAGCAGTGACCCCCCGGGGTCGGGCAATCAGCCCCAGCATTTT
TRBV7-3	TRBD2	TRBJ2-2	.	CASNTGGIPGGELFF	TGTGCCAGCAACACGGGGGGAATACCGGGCGGGGAGCTGTTTTTT
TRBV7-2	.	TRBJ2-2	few	CASSLGVAATGELFF	TGTGCCAGCAGCCTGGGGGTAGCGGCCACCGGGGAGCTGTTTTTT
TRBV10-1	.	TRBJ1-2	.	CASSSGKAYGYTF	TGCGCCAGCAGTAGCGGGAAAGCTTATGGCTACACCTTC
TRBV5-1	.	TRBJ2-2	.	CASSLRGGSTGELFF	TGCGCCAGCAGCTTAAGGGGAGGAAGCACCGGGGAGCTGTTTTTT
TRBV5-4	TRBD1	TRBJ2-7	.	CASSLAGQGIYEQYF	TGTGCCAGCAGCTTGGCCGGACAGGGGATCTACGAGCAGTACTTC
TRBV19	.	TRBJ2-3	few	CASSPAWGGPRIDTQYF	TGTGCCAGTAGTCCCGCGTGGGGAGGTCCCAGGATAGATACGCAGTATTTT
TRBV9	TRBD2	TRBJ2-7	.	CASSVAAGGAYYEQYF	TGTGCCAGCAGCGTAGCGGCGGGAGGAGCCTATTACGAGCAGTACTTC
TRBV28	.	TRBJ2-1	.	CASSPRGMGYNEQFF	TGTGCCAGCAGTCCTCGAGGGATGGGGTACAATGAGCAGTTCTTC
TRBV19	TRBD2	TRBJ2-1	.	CASSLSGTSGATEQFF	TGTGCCAGTAGTCTTTCCGGGACTAGCGGGGCCACTGAGCAGTTCTTC
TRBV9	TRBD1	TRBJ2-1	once	CAGSPQGISYNEQFF	TGTGCCGGCAGCCCACAGGGGATCTCCTACAATGAGCAGTTCTTC
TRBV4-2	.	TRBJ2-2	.	CASSQDRTHQDTGELFF	TGTGCCAGCAGCCAAGACAGGACTCACCAGGACACCGGGGAGCTGTTTTTT
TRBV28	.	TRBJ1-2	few	CASSPSGREYYGYTF	TGTGCCAGCAGTCCCTCAGGGCGGGAATACTATGGCTACACCTTC
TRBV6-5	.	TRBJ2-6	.	CASSYFRSSGANVLTF	TGTGCCAGCAGTTACTTTCGGAGCTCTGGGGCCAACGTCCTGACTTTC
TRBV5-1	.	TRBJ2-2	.	CASSPSPGSTGELFF	TGCGCCAGCAGCCCCTCCCCAGGGTCCACCGGGGAGCTGTTTTTT
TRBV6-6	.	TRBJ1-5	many	CASSSRSEPQHF	TGTGCCAGCAGTTCCAGATCAGAGCCCCAGCATTTT
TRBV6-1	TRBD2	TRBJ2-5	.	CASSVGLAGGHPNQETQYF	TGTGCCAGCAGTGTTGGTCTAGCGGGGGGACATCCAAACCAAGAGACCCAGTACTTC
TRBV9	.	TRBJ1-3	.	CASSGKEGNTIYF	TGTGCCAGCAGCGGAAAGGAGGGAAACACCATATATTTT
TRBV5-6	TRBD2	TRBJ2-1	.	CASSRLLAGGTNEQFF	TGTGCCAGCAGCAGGCTGCTAGCGGGGGGCACCAATGAGCAGTTCTTC
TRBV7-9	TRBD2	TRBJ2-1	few	CASSPPRLAGVYNEQFF	TGTGCCAGCAGCCCACCTCGGCTAGCGGGAGTATACAATGAGCAGTTCTTC
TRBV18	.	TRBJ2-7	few	CASSKPGTPYEQYF	TGTGCCAGCTCAAAGCCAGGTACCCCCTACGAGCAGTACTTC
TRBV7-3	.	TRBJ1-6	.	CASSLSLANSPLHF	TGTGCCAGCAGCTTAAGTCTGGCAAATTCACCCCTCCACTTT
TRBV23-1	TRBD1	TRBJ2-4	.	CASSLTGTELPKNIQYF	TGCGCCAGCAGTCTAACCGGGACAGAGCTTCCCAAAAACATTCAGTACTTC
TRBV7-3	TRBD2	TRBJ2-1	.	CASSLLAGVENEQFF	TGTGCCAGCAGCTTATTAGCGGGAGTGGAGAATGAGCAGTTCTTC
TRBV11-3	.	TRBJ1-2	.	CASSLSGDGYTF	TGTGCCAGCAGCTTATCCGGGGATGGCTACACCTTC
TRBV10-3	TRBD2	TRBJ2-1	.	CAISERTSGSSYNEQFF	TGTGCCATCAGTGAAAGGACTAGCGGGTCCTCCTACAATGAGCAGTTCTTC
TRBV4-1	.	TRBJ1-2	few	CASSQDWSGNYGYTF	TGCGCCAGCAGCCAAGATTGGTCAGGGAACTATGGCTACACCTTC
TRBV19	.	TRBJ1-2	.	CASSTGFDYGYTF	TGTGCCAGTAGTACGGGATTTGACTATGGCTACACCTTC
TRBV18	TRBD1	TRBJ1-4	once	CASSPPQGTNEKLFF	TGTGCCAGCTCACCCCCACAGGGGACTAATGAAAAACTGTTTTTT
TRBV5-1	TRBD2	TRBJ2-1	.	CASSDSGTRGYNEQFF	TGCGCCAGCAGCGATTCCGGGACTAGAGGATACAATGAGCAGTTCTTC
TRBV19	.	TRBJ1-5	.	CASSTRDNQPQHF	TGTGCCAGTAGTACACGCGACAATCAGCCCCAGCATTTT
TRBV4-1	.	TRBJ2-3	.	CASSLIMGTFGSDTQYF	TGCGCCAGCAGCCTGATAATGGGGACATTCGGTTCCGATACGCAGTATTTT
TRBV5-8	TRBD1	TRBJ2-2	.	CAGSPTGANTGELFF	TGTGCCGGCAGCCCGACAGGGGCGAACACCGGGGAGCTGTTTTTT
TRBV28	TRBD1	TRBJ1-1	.	CASSYRTGASSREAFF	TGTGCCAGCAGTTATAGGACAGGGGCCTCATCCCGTGAAGCTTTCTTT
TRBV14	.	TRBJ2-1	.	CASSQFKSSRYNEQFF	TGTGCCAGCAGCCAATTTAAATCTAGTCGATACAATGAGCAGTTCTTC
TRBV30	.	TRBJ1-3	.	CAWSIKTGTSGGTIYF	TGTGCCTGGAGTATCAAAACAGGGACCTCTGGGGGCACCATATATTTT